This TCR beta chain was recovered during a study of T cell responses to AZD1222 COVID-19 vaccine (dated by TCRdb to 2020 to 2023). The study in broad terms: Because spike-specific TCR depth and breadth did not differ between the two schedules, AZD1222 recipients who got a second dose at roughly 4 weeks were pooled with those who got a second dose at roughly 12 weeks. TCR sequencing was performed for roughly 250 trial participants, of whom roughly 200 were given two doses of AZD1222 and around 25 were given two doses of MenACWY control vaccine. Trial participants were enrolled into age subgroups of 18-55, 56-69 and 70-plus years, which contained 148, 28 and 57 TCR-sequenced participants, respectively. Points the paper makes about the study in general: Nearly half of unique spike-specific TCRs reportedly recognized epitopes outside regions mutated in the B.1.351 and B.1.1.7 variants. Spike-specific TCR breadth and depth rose significantly after two AZD1222 doses compared with day 0 and with MenACWY recipients. Participants were mostly white British, with more females than males. The authors suggested clonal diversity may have been underestimated. The whole spike protein was spanned by vaccine-associated CD4 TCRs, and dominant responses were seen in regions 160-218 and 743-854. No day 14 peak-response samples were available, so repertoires were characterized only after the peak T cell response. Conclusions about previously exposed vaccinees were limited because only five to seven AZD1222 recipients were SARS-CoV-2 seropositive at baseline. In the small 56-69-year group, the increase in depth fell short of significance, most likely because of low power.

Taken from cysteine to phenylalanine, the CDR3 has 14 residues. The DNA shown is the 42-base CDR3, in frame from base 1. The germline V gene provides CDR1 SGHRS and CDR2 YFSETQ. V lost 4 bases and J lost 3 bases; the stretch between them is 12 bases long. The time point tag for this specimen amounts to: baseline before first vaccination. The vaccinee samples were drawn from two UK trials, COV001 and COV002, one of which was a single-blind randomized controlled phase 2/3 trial testing AZD1222 (ChAdOx1 nCoV-19) in healthy adults. For TCRbeta chain sequencing, PBMC samples from trial participants were taken at day 0 and at day 28 after the second dose. A note on this clone: This receptor's antigen is unknown. No base quality values were provided; no much bigger clone lies one nucleotide off.

The CDR3 regions of human TCRbeta chains were analyzed by immunosequencing. For the original study's pipeline: TCRs in the repertoires were matched against a reference library of SARS-CoV-2-specific TCRs that had been generated with the MIRA antigen-specificity platform. Breadth was defined as the fraction of unique TCRs that were SARS-CoV-2-associated, and depth was defined as the fraction of total T cells that were SARS-CoV-2-associated. Using the MIRA data, every spike-specific TCR was mapped to the spike region that the TCR reacted to and assigned to either a CD4 or a CD8 class. Log10-transformed breadth and depth values were compared by one-way ANOVA with Sidak's multiple comparisons tests. TCRdb carries this immuneACCESS record with in-frame sequences only. Its versions omit some clonotypes, under half of them owing to an unresolved V gene in the studies checked, with the rest unexplained. D and trimming come from the DNA, and the V and J calls and clone size come from that table. Counted in this sample were around 150,000 clones; less than 95% of them appeared once. 1.3% of the sample lies in the top ten.

This clonotype was sampled from an adult in good health. The input for sequencing was peripheral blood, taken on day 0 of AZD1222 vaccination. The chain couples TRBV5-1 to TRBJ2-3; too little of a D gene remains to name it. CDR3 reads: CASSLDHGTDTQYF. Read as DNA, the sequence is TGCGCCAGCAGCCTAGACCATGGGACAGATACGCAGTATTTT.